A selection of T cell receptor beta chains follows, all from one sample in a study of T-cell reconstitution after alpha-beta-depleted transplantation in children. TCRdb re-derived calls from the PCR reads in MiXCR, one entry per CDR3 protein. The sample records approximately 800,000 distinct CDR3 sequences, 15% to 20% being singletons. The input for sequencing was PBMCs, mostly from graft donor cells, taken 360 days after TCRalphabeta/CD19-depleted stem cell transplant. These receptors all stem from a male patient younger than 18 who had a stem cell transplant for acute lymphoblastic leukemia, so the T cells may come from the graft donor. Each CDR3 is given with its conserved first and last residue. A D gene is named only where the DNA matches it firmly. Size values are once, few and many counts, or a class for expanded clones, and some rows have none.

few	TRBD1	TRBV2	TRBJ1-2	CATGGTGGYNYGYTF	TGTGCCACCGGTGGGACAGGGGGCTATAACTATGGCTACACCTTC
.	.	TRBV27	TRBJ2-1	CASSQPGLRITYNEQFF	TGTGCCAGCAGTCAACCCGGACTCCGCATTACCTACAATGAGCAGTTCTTC
.	.	TRBV5-1	TRBJ2-7	CASSFMGPTYEQYF	TGCGCCAGCAGCTTCATGGGCCCAACCTACGAGCAGTACTTC
.	.	TRBV2	TRBJ2-5	CASSGDGTQETQYF	TGTGCCAGCAGTGGGGACGGAACCCAAGAGACCCAGTACTTC
.	.	TRBV6-5	TRBJ2-1	CASSYGTPAPNEQFF	TGTGCCAGCAGTTACGGGACGCCTGCACCCAATGAGCAGTTCTTC
few	.	TRBV28	TRBJ1-5	CASSFLDRPNQPQHF	TGTGCCAGCAGTTTCCTCGACAGGCCCAATCAGCCCCAGCATTTT
.	TRBD2	TRBV20-1	TRBJ2-2	CSAPRLAGTGELFF	TGCAGTGCCCCCAGACTAGCGGGAACCGGGGAGCTGTTTTTT
.	.	TRBV27	TRBJ1-6	CASSGGFSPLHF	TGTGCCAGCAGTGGTGGCTTTTCACCCCTCCACTTT
.	.	TRBV20-1	TRBJ1-6	CSAKGVSMAPFYNSPLHF	TGCAGTGCTAAAGGTGTGTCGATGGCACCCTTCTATAATTCACCCCTCCACTTT
few	.	TRBV29-1	TRBJ2-7	CSVVGDPFTYEQYF	TGCAGCGTTGTTGGGGACCCCTTTACCTACGAGCAGTACTTC
few	TRBD1	TRBV10-1	TRBJ1-2	CASRDRAGYGYTF	TGCGCCAGCAGGGACAGGGCCGGCTATGGCTACACCTTC
.	.	TRBV2	TRBJ2-1	CASSGLEVHNEQFF	TGTGCCAGCAGTGGACTAGAGGTCCACAATGAGCAGTTCTTC
.	TRBD2	TRBV5-1	TRBJ2-1	CASSLLAGLDNEQFF	TGCGCCAGCAGCTTACTAGCGGGTCTAGACAATGAGCAGTTCTTC
.	.	TRBV5-1	TRBJ2-7	CASALRTASSYEQYF	TGCGCCAGCGCGCTCCGGACAGCTAGCTCCTACGAGCAGTACTTC
few	.	TRBV27	TRBJ2-7	CASSSTAVTYEQYF	TGTGCCAGCAGTTCCACCGCGGTGACCTACGAGCAGTACTTC
.	.	TRBV19	TRBJ2-5	CASSKRGRETQYF	TGTGCCAGTAGTAAGAGAGGGAGGGAGACCCAGTACTTC
few	.	TRBV5-1	TRBJ2-3	CASSLWNVRDTQYF	TGCGCCAGCAGCTTGTGGAATGTCCGCGATACGCAGTATTTT
few	TRBD2	TRBV3-1	TRBJ2-1	CASSSNFVTSGRQAEQFF	TGTGCCAGCAGTTCCAACTTTGTGACTAGCGGGAGGCAGGCTGAGCAGTTCTTC
.	.	TRBV29-1	TRBJ1-2	CSVEDRQSGYGYTF	TGCAGCGTTGAAGATCGACAGTCTGGGTATGGCTACACCTTC
.	.	TRBV7-9	TRBJ1-2	CASSPLPAGYTF	TGTGCCAGCAGCCCCCTCCCGGCGGGCTACACCTTC
.	.	TRBV7-9	TRBJ2-1	CASSPGLPDYNEQFF	TGTGCCAGCAGCCCTGGGTTGCCCGACTACAATGAGCAGTTCTTC
few	TRBD2	TRBV6-1	TRBJ2-3	CASSQPTRLAGNTDTQYF	TGTGCCAGCAGTCAACCAACTAGACTAGCGGGAAACACAGATACGCAGTATTTT
.	TRBD2	TRBV10-3	TRBJ2-7	CAISESAGVTYEQYF	TGTGCCATCAGTGAGTCAGCGGGAGTAACCTACGAGCAGTACTTC
many	TRBD2	TRBV6-4	TRBJ2-1	CASGSGSGNEQFF	TGTGCCAGCGGAAGCGGGAGTGGCAATGAGCAGTTCTTC
.	TRBD2	TRBV13	TRBJ2-3	CASSLVASGFTDTQYF	TGTGCCAGCAGCTTAGTGGCTAGCGGGTTCACAGATACGCAGTATTTT
few	TRBD1	TRBV5-1	TRBJ2-2	CASSLGWTGKRYTGELFF	TGCGCCAGCAGCTTGGGATGGACAGGGAAGCGGTACACCGGGGAGCTGTTTTTT
many	TRBD2	TRBV24-1	TRBJ2-1	CATSEPGLPNEQFF	TGTGCCACCAGTGAGCCGGGACTACCCAATGAGCAGTTCTTC
few	TRBD2	TRBV4-2	TRBJ2-1	CASSPGRPSGSYNEQFF	TGTGCCAGCAGCCCCGGGCGGCCTAGCGGATCCTACAATGAGCAGTTCTTC
few	.	TRBV2	TRBJ2-2	CASSDESNTGELFF	TGTGCCAGCAGTGACGAATCGAACACCGGGGAGCTGTTTTTT